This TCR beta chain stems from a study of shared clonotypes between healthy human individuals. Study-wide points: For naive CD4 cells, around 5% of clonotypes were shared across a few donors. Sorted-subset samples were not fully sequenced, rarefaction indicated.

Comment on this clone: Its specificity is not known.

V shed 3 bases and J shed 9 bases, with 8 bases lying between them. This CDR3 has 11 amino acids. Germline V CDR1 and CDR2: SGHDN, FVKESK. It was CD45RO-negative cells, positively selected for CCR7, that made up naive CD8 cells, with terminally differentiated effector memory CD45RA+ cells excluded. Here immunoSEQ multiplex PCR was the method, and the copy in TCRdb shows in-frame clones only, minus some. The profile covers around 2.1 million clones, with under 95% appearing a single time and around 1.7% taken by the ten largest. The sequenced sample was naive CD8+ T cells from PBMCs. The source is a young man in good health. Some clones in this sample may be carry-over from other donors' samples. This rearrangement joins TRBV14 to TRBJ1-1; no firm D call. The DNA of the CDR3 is TGTGCCAGCAGCCAGAATCATAAAGCTTTCTTT. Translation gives CASSQNHKAFF.